The next 19 T cell receptor beta chains were all read from a single sample in a study of shared clonotypes between healthy human individuals. Sequenced by immunoSEQ multiplex PCR; TCRdb stores in-frame clones only, minus some. This table has roughly 2.2 million clones, roughly 93% appearing once. Sequencing used naive CD4+ T cells from PBMCs. Noted subset: CD45RA+ positively selected. These receptors all stem from a young man in good health. Some clones in this sample may be carry-over from other donors' samples.

The gene calls are TRBV19 and TRBJ1-1; 7 positions match TRBD1. The CDR3 spans 13 residues. Looked up from germline, CDR1 is LNHDA and CDR2 is SQIVND (reference sequence). The J segment lost 1 base and the V segment lost 7 bases, leaving 3 bases of the junction unmatched. The CDR3 reads CASKPGGNTEAFF. The CDR3 region has the DNA TGTGCCAGTAAACCAGGGGGGAACACTGAAGCTTTCTTT.

This clone showed up just once. V and J are TRBV5-1 and TRBJ1-1, with 8 positions matching TRBD1. With 3 bases clipped from V and 1 base from J, the junction kept 8 bases outside the gene matches. Germline loops: CDR1 SGHRS, CDR2 YFSETQ. The CDR3 spans 16 residues. As DNA, the CDR3 is TGCGCCAGCAGCTCGCTAACCGGGACAGGGAACACTGAAGCTTTCTTT. Translated, it gives CASSSLTGTGNTEAFF. Supplemented by reference TRBV5-1 and TRBJ1-1, the full variable domain reads KAGVTQTPRYLIKTRGQQVTLSCSPISGHRSVSWYQQTPGQGLQFLFEYFSETQRNKGNFPGRFSGRQFSNSRSEMNVSTLELGDSALYLCASSSLTGTGNTEAFFGQGTRLTVV.

This sequence joins TRBV19 and TRBJ2-1; 8 bases line up with TRBD2. The CDR3 length is 15 residues. V lost 7 bases to trimming and J lost 7 bases; unmatched junction nucleotides: 12. The V gene's germline CDR1 is LNHDA and CDR2 SQIVND (reference sequence). The CDR3 reads CASTSASGGLNEQFF. The CDR3 DNA reads as TGTGCCAGTACCTCGGCGAGCGGGGGCCTTAATGAGCAGTTCTTC.

The chain carries TRBV18 and TRBJ1-3; TRBD1 might be the D (5 bases). The ends were cut back, 8 bases at V and 1 base at J, with 18 bases in the middle. The CDR3 runs 16 residues. Germline V CDR1 and CDR2: KGHSH, LQKENI. In DNA form, the CDR3 reads TGTGCCAGCCGCCCGCCCGGGACCGGGTCTGGAAACACCATATATTTT. It yields the protein CASRPPGTGSGNTIYF.

This rearrangement joins TRBV28 to TRBJ2-1, with TRBD1 as a possible D gene (5 bases). This CDR3 region has 17 residues. Trimming cost V 7 bases and J 5 bases, with 24 bases left between them. Germline V gives CDR1 MDHEN, CDR2 SYDVKM. CDR3 nucleotide sequence: TGTGCCAGCACCGTGGGGTGGGGCAGATCAGCTCACAATGAGCAGTTCTTC. As protein: CASTVGWGRSAHNEQFF.

This clone has just a few counts. The J gene is TRBJ1-2, the V gene TRBV10-3; D gene unclear. The CDR3 has 11 residues. Trimming took 8 bases from V and 8 from J, leaving 12 bases between them. The V gene's germline CDR1 is ENHRY and CDR2 SYGVKD. The CDR3 sequence is CAIGSPGGYTF. CDR3 DNA: TGTGCCATCGGGTCCCCGGGGGGCTACACCTTC.

The V call is TRBV4-3, the J call TRBJ2-1, with D hard to call. Germline lookup yields CDR1 LGHNA and CDR2 YSLEER. Trimming shortened V by 2 bases and J by 7 bases, and 6 bases separated the two germline ends. The CDR3 extends over 12 amino acids. The CDR3 DNA follows: TGCGCCAGCAGCCAAACCAGAAATGAGCAGTTCTTC. It is translated as CASSQTRNEQFF.

This clone was seen once. This chain links TRBV19 with TRBJ1-5, with 11 bases that match TRBD1. V gave up 5 bases and J gave up 6 bases; unmatched junction bases: 0. CDR1 is LNHDA, CDR2 SQIVND, per germline (reference sequence). The CDR3 sequence is 13 residues long. The CDR3 spells CASSGTGGQPQHF. The CDR3 nucleotides are TGTGCCAGTAGTGGGACAGGGGGTCAGCCCCAGCATTTT.

J is TRBJ1-5 and V is TRBV2; no clear D gene. CDR1 is SNHLY, CDR2 FYNNEI, per germline. CDR3 length: 14 amino acids. The ends were cut back, 3 bases at V and 4 bases at J, with 10 bases in the middle. The CDR3 protein is CASSDGSTNQPQHF. The CDR3 DNA sequence: TGTGCCAGCAGTGACGGGTCTACTAATCAGCCCCAGCATTTT.

The chain carries TRBV6-5 and TRBJ1-2, with D perhaps TRBD1 (6 bases). The ends were cut back, 6 bases at V and 2 bases at J, with 13 bases in the middle. Germline V gene data show CDR1 as MNHEY and CDR2 as SVGAGI. CDR3 size: 14 residues. The CDR3 nucleotides are TGTGCCAGCAGGGCTCCGGGACACAACTATGGCTACACCTTC. Its translation: CASRAPGHNYGYTF.

The CDR3 reads CGSRDYNEQFF. CDR3 nucleotide sequence: TGTGGTTCCAGGGACTACAATGAGCAGTTCTTC. The rearrangement links TRBV19 to TRBJ2-1, with a weak D call TRBD1 (5 bases). The length of the CDR3 is 11 residues. The germline V gene has CDR1 LNHDA and CDR2 SQIVND (reference sequence).

This clone has a single count. The chain uses TRBV2 and TRBJ2-7; TRBD1 matches 9 bases. This CDR3 contains 15 residues. Germline loops: CDR1 SNHLY, CDR2 FYNNEI. The trim removed 4 bases at V and 0 bases at J, leaving 4 bases unmatched. The CDR3 bases are TGTGCCAGCAGTGTTCGGACAGGGGTCTCCTACGAGCAGTACTTC. It translates to CASSVRTGVSYEQYF.

The rearrangement links TRBV6-6 to TRBJ1-1; D is unclear. The V end was cut by 5 bases, the J end by 7 bases, with 17 bases between. Looked up from germline, CDR1 is MNHNY and CDR2 is SVGAGI (reference sequence). CDR3 size: 14 residues. This chain's CDR3 is CASSPTEKGNEAFF. The CDR3 DNA reads TGTGCCAGCAGTCCGACCGAAAAAGGTAATGAAGCTTTCTTT.

The chain combines TRBV11-3 with TRBJ2-2; D possibly corresponds to TRBD1 (6 bases). CDR1 and CDR2 from the germline V gene are SGHNT and YENEEA. There are 14 residues in the CDR3. V was pared by 4 bases and J by 5 bases, with 11 bases between. The CDR3 bases are TGTGCCAGCAGCTCCAGCAGGGGAACCGGGGAGCTGTTTTTT. Translated, it gives CASSSSRGTGELFF.

This clone was seen a single time. This chain uses TRBV2 with TRBJ1-2; 8 positions match TRBD1. Germline values: CDR1 SNHLY, CDR2 FYNNEI. CDR3 length equals 14 residues. With V trimmed by 6 bases and J by 8 bases, 11 bases remained unmatched. The CDR3 loop is CASRSTWTGQGYTF. The DNA for the CDR3 is TGTGCCAGCAGGAGTACCTGGACAGGGCAGGGCTACACCTTC.

The chain carries TRBV11-3 and TRBJ1-1; a weak D match, TRBD1 (5 bases). This CDR3 region has 14 residues. Germline V gene sequence: CDR1 SGHNT, CDR2 YENEEA. V lost 1 base, J lost 6 bases, and 12 bases lay in between. CDR3 coding DNA: TGTGCCAGCAGCTTAGGCCCGGGACTCCCTGAAGCTTTCTTT. This sequence encodes CASSLGPGLPEAFF.

The rearrangement uses TRBV28 and TRBJ1-4, with unresolved D. CDR3 size: 16 residues. Trimming left V 3 bases short and J 0 bases short, with 11 bases between. Germline CDR1 reads MDHEN; CDR2 reads SYDVKM. The CDR3, as DNA: TGTGCCAGCAGTTTTCCAGACGGTGCAACTAATGAAAAACTGTTTTTT. It encodes CASSFPDGATNEKLFF.

This clone has a single count. The CDR3 coding sequence is TGTGCCAGCAGCGTAGGGGCAGGCCCCCCCAGCAATCAGCCCCAGCATTTT. Translation: CASSVGAGPPSNQPQHF. The chain carries TRBV9 and TRBJ1-5; no firm D call. V lost 0 bases, J lost 1 base, and 14 bases lay in between. CDR1 and CDR2 (germline): SGDLS, YYNGEE. This CDR3 contains 17 residues.

The rearrangement uses TRBV30 and TRBJ1-2; tentative D call: TRBD1 (5 bases). The CDR3 runs 13 residues. Per germline, CDR1 GTSNPN and CDR2 SVGIG (reference sequence). Trimming took 6 bases from V and 3 from J, leaving 14 bases between them. DNA for the CDR3: TGTGCCTGCCCGGCGGGGCTCGACTATGGCTACACCTTC. It codes for CACPAGLDYGYTF. The variable domain in full, completed from reference TRBV30 and TRBJ1-2, reads SQTIHQWPATLVQPVGSPLSLECTVEGTSNPNLYWYRQAAGRGLQLLFYSVGIGQISSEVPQNLSASRPQDRQFILSSKKLLLSDSGFYLCACPAGLDYGYTFGSGTRLTVV.